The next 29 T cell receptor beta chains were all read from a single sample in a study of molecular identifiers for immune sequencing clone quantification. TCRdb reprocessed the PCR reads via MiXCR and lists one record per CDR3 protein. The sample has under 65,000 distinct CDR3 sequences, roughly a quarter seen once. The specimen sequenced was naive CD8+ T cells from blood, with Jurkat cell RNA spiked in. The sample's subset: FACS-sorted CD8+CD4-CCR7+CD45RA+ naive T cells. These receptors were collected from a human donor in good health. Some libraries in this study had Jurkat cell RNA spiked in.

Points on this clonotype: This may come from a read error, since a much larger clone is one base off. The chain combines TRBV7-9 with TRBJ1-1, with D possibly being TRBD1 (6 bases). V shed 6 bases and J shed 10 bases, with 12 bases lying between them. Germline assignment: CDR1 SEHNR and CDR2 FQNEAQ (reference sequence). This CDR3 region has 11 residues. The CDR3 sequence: CASRRTAAAFF. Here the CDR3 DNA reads TGTGCCAGCAGGAGGACAGCTGCAGCTTTCTTT.

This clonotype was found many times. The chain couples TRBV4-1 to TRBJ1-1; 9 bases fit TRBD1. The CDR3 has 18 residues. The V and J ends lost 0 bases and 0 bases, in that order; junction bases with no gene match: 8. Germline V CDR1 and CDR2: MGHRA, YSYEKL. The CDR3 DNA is TGCGCCAGCAGCCAAGATTTGACAGGGGGGCCTATGAACACTGAAGCTTTCTTT. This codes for CASSQDLTGGPMNTEAFF.

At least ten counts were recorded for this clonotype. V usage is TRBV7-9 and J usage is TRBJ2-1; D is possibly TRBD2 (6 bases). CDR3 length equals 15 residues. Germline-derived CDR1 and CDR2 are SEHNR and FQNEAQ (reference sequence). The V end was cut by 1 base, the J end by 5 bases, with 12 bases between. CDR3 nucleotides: TGTGCCAGCAGCTTAGGGGGACTTAATCACAATGAGCAGTTCTTC. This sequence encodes CASSLGGLNHNEQFF.

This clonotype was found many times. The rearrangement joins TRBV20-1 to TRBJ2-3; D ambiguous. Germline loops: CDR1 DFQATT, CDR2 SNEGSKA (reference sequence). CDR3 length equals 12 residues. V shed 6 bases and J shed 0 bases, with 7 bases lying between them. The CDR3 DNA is TGCAGTGCGAAACATAGCACAGATACGCAGTATTTT. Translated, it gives CSAKHSTDTQYF.

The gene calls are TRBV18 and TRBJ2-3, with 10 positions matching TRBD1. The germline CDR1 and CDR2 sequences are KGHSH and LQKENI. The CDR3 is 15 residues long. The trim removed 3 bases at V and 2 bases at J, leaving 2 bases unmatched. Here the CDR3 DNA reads TGTGCCAGCTCACCGGGACAGGGGTACACAGATACGCAGTATTTT. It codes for CASSPGQGYTDTQYF.

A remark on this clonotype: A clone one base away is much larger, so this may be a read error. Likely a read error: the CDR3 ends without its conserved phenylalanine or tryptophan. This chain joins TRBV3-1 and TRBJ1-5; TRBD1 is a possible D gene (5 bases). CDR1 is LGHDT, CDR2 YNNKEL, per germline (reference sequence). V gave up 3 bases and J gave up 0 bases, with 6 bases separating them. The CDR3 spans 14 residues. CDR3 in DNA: TGTGCCAGCAGCCAGGGGCCTAGCAATCAGCCCCAGCATATT. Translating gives CASSQGPSNQPQHI.

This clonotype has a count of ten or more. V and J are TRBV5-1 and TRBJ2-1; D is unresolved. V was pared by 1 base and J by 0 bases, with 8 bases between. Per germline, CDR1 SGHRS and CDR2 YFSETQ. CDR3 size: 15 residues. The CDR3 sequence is CASSLSSGSYNEQFF. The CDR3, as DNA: TGCGCCAGCAGCTTGTCCTCCGGCTCCTACAATGAGCAGTTCTTC.

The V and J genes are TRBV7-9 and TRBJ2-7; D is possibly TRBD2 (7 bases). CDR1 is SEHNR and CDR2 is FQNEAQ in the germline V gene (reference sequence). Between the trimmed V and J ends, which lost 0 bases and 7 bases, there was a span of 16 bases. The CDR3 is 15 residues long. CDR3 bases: TGTGCCAGCAGCTTAGCGGGGGGGCCCCCCGGGGAGCAGTACTTC. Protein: CASSLAGGPPGEQYF.

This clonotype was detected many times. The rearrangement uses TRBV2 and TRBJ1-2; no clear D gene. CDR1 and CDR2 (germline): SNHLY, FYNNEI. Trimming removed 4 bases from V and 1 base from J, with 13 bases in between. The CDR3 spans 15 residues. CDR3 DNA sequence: TGTGCCAGCAGTGGATGGGTCAGATATAACTATGGCTACACCTTC. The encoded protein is CASSGWVRYNYGYTF.

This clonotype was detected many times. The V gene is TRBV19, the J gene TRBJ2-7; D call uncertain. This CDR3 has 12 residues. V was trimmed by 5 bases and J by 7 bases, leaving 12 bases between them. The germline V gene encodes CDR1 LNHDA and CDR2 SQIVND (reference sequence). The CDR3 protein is CASSDLAWEQYF. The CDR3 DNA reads TGTGCCAGTAGTGACTTGGCCTGGGAGCAGTACTTC.

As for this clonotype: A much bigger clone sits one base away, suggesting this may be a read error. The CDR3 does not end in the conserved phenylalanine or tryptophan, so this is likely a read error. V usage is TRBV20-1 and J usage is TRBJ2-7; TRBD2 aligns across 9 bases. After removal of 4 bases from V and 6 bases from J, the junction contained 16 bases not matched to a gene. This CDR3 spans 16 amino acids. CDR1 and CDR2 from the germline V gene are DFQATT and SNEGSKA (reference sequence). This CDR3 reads CSANSREVAGVAEQYL. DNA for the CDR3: TGCAGTGCTAACTCCCGTGAGGTAGCGGGAGTTGCCGAGCAGTACCTC.

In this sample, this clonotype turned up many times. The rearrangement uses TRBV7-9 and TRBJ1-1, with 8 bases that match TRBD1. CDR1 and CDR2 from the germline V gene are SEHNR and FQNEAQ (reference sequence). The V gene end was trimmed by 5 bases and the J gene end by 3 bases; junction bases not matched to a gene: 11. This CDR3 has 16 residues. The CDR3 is CASSRFRTGIDTEAFF. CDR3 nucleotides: TGTGCCAGCAGCCGATTTCGGACAGGGATAGACACTGAAGCTTTCTTT.

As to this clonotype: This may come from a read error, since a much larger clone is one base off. The CDR3 region is CASSLFLVGSYEQYF. CDR3 sequence (DNA): TGTGCCAGCAGTTTATTTCTAGTTGGGTCCTACGAGCAGTACTTC. V gene TRBV28 combines with J gene TRBJ2-7; D unresolved. Trimming took off 1 base at V and 1 base at J, with 11 bases between the two ends. The CDR3 is 15 residues long. In germline, CDR1 is MDHEN, CDR2 SYDVKM.

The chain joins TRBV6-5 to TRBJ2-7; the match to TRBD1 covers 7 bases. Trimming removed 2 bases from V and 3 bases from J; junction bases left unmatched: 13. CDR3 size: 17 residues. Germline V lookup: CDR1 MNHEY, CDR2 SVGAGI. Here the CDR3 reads CASSYGAPGTAIYEQYV. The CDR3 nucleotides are TGTGCCAGCAGTTACGGGGCCCCCGGGACAGCAATCTACGAGCAGTACGTC.

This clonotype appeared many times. This CDR3 reads CASSWSGELFF. CDR3 DNA sequence: TGTGCCAGTAGTTGGTCCGGGGAGCTGTTTTTT. The chain employs TRBV19 and TRBJ2-2; D not certain. Looked up from germline, CDR1 is LNHDA and CDR2 is SQIVND (reference sequence). V was trimmed by 5 bases and J by 6 bases, leaving 4 bases between them. The CDR3 extends over 11 amino acids.

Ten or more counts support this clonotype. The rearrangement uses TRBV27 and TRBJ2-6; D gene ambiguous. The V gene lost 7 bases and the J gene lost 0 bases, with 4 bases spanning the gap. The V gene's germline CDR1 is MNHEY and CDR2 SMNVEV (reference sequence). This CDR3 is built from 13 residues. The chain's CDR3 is CASKVSGANVLTF. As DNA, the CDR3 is TGTGCCAGCAAGGTCTCTGGGGCCAACGTCCTGACTTTC.

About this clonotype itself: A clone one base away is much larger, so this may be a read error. CDR3 sequence reads: CASREALAGVSDTQYF. The CDR3 DNA follows: TGTGCCAGCAGGGAAGCACTAGCGGGAGTGTCAGATACGCAGTATTTT. This chain uses TRBV6-6 with TRBJ2-3, with TRBD2 matching over 11 bases. Germline assignment: CDR1 MNHNY and CDR2 SVGAGI (reference sequence). The ends lost 6 bases at V and 4 bases at J; junction bases unmatched: 9. This CDR3 has 16 amino acids.

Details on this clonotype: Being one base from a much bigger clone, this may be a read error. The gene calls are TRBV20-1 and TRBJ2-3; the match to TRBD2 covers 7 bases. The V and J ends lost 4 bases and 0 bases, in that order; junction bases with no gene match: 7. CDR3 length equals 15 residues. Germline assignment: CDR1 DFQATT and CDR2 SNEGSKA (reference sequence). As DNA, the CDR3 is TGCAGTGCTAAAGGGCTAGCGGATAGCACAGATACGCAGTATTTT. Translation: CSAKGLADSTDTQYF.

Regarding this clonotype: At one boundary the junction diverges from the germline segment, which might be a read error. The CDR3 region is CASRPPAGVHEQVF. For the CDR3, the DNA is TGTGCCAGCCGCCCCCCGGCCGGAGTCCATGAGCAGGTCTTC. The rearrangement joins TRBV7-9 to TRBJ2-1; the D is unclear. This CDR3 is built from 14 residues. Germline V gene data show CDR1 as SEHNR and CDR2 as FQNEAQ (reference sequence).

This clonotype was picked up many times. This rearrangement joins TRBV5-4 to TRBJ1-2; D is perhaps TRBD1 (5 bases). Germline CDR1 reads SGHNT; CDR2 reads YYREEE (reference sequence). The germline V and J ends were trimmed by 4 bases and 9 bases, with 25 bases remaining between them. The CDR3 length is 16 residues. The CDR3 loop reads CASSNPYQGPERRYTF. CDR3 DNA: TGTGCCAGCAGCAACCCGTATCAGGGACCAGAAAGGCGCTACACCTTC.

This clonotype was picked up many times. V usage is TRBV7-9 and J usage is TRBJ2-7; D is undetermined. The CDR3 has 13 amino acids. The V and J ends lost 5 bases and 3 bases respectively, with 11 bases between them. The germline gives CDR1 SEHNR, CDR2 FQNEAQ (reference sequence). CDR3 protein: CASSRDNLYEQYF. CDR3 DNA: TGTGCCAGCAGCCGAGATAACCTCTACGAGCAGTACTTC.

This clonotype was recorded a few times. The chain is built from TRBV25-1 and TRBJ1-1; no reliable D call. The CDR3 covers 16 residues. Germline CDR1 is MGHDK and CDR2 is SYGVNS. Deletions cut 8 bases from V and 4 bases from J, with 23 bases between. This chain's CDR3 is CASHAPRIRLGTEAFF. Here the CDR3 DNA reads TGTGCCAGCCACGCTCCCAGGATCAGGTTGGGCACTGAAGCTTTCTTT.

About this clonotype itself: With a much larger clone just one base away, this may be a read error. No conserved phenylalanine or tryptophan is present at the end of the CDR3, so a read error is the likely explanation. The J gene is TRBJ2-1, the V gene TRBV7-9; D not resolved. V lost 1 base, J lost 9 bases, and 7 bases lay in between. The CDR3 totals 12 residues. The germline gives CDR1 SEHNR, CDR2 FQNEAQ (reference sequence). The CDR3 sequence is CASSLGRGEQFI. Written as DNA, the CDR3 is TGTGCCAGCAGCTTAGGGCGTGGTGAGCAGTTCATC.

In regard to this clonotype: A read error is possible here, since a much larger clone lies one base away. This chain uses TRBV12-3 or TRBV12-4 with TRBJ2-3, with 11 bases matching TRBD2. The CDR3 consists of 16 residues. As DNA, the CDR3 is TGTGCCAGCAGTTTATTAGCGGGGGGGTTCACAGATATGCAGTATTTT. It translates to CASSLLAGGFTDMQYF.

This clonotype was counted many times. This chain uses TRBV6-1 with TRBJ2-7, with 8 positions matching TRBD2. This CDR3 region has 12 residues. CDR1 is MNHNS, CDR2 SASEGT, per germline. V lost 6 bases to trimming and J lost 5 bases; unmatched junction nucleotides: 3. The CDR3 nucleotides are TGTGCCAGCAGAGCGGGGGCCAACGAGCAGTACTTC. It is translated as CASRAGANEQYF.

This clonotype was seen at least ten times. The CDR3 bases are TGTGCCAGCAGCTTAATGGGAACTAATGAAAAACTGTTTTTT. As protein: CASSLMGTNEKLFF. This chain uses TRBV7-9 with TRBJ1-4; D remains ambiguous. The CDR3 loop spans 14 amino acids. Trimming removed 2 bases at V and 1 base at J, with 5 bases between. CDR1 and CDR2 (germline): SEHNR, FQNEAQ (reference sequence).

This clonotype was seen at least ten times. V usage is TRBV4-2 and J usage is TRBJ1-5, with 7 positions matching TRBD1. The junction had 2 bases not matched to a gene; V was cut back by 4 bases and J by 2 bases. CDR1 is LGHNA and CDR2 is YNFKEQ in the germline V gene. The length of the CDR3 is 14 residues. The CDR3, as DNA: TGTGCCAGCAGCCGAGGACAGGGCAATCAGCCCCAGCATTTT. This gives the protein CASSRGQGNQPQHF.

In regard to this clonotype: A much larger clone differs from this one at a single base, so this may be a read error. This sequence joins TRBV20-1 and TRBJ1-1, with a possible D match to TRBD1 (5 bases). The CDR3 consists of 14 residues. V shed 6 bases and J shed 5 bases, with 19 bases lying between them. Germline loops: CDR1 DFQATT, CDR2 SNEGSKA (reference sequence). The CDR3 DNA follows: TGCAGTGCCTCGATCGGAGGGGTTCGGACTGAAGCTTTCTTT. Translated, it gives CSASIGGVRTEAFF.

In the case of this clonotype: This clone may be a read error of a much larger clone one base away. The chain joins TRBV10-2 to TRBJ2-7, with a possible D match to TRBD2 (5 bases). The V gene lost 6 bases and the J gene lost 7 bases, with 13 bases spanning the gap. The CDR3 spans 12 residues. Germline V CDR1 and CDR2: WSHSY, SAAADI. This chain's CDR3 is CASRFAGLEQYF. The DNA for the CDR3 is TGCGCCAGCAGGTTTGCGGGCTTGGAGCAGTACTTC.